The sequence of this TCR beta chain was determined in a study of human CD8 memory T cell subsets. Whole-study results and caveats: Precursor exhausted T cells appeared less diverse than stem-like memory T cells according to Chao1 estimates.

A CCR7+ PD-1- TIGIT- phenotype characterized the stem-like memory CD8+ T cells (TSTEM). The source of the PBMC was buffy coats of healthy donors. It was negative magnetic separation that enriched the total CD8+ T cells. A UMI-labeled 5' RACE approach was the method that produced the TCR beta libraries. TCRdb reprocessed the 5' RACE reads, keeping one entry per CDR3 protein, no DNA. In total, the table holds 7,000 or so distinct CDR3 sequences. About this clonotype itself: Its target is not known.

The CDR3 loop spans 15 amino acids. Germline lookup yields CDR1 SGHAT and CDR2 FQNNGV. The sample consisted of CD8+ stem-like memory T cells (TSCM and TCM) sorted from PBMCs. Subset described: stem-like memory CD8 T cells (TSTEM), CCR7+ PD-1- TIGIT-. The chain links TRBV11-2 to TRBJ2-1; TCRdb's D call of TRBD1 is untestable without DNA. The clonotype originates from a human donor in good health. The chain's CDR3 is CASSLGGPVYNEQFF.